Listed below are T cell receptor beta chains from one sample, sequenced in a study of blood T cell repertoires in COVID-19. Data came from immunoSEQ multiplex PCR; TCRdb stores just in-frame clones and leaves some out. The sample lists 200,000 to 250,000 clones; 82% were seen once. Sequences were obtained from peripheral blood. The receptors were gathered from a woman aged 18 to 35 with acute or convalescent COVID-19. CDR3s include the opening cysteine and the closing phenylalanine or tryptophan. The D gene is left open where the match is weak. Clone size, where shown, is once, few, many, or a class for clones that have expanded.

clone_size,d_call,j_call,v_call,cdr3_nt,cdr3_aa
-,TRBD1,TRBJ1-4,TRBV4-2,TGTGCCAGCAGCCAAGGGGGGACAGGCTTTAATGAAAAACTGTTTTTT,CASSQGGTGFNEKLFF
-,TRBD1,TRBJ2-7,TRBV18,TGTGCCAGCTCACCATTCGGTGGGACCGGGACAGGAGCCTCCTACGAGCAGTACTTC,CASSPFGGTGTGASYEQYF
-,TRBD1,TRBJ2-7,TRBV6-5,TGTGCCAGCAGTTACGACAGGGGGCGCCTATTGGGCGAGCAGTACTTC,CASSYDRGRLLGEQYF
-,TRBD2,TRBJ2-1,TRBV4-2,TGTGCCAGCAGCGCCGGGACTAGCGGGAGAGTCGACAGTGAGCAGTTCTTC,CASSAGTSGRVDSEQFF
-,TRBD1,TRBJ1-3,TRBV5-1,TGCGCCAGCAGCTTGGGAACAGGGGCTGGAAACACCATATATTTT,CASSLGTGAGNTIYF
-,TRBD1,TRBJ1-2,TRBV19,TGTGCCAGTAGTGCACTGGGACAGGGGGCGATTAACTATGGCTACACCTTC,CASSALGQGAINYGYTF
few,TRBD1,TRBJ2-3,TRBV7-9,TGTGCCAGCAGCCCCCGACTCGGACAGGGGCGGGATACGCAGTATTTT,CASSPRLGQGRDTQYF
-,TRBD2,TRBJ2-3,TRBV7-9,TGTGCCAGCAGCTTAGGACTAGCGGGAGGTACAGATACGCAGTATTTT,CASSLGLAGGTDTQYF
-,TRBD2,TRBJ2-3,TRBV7-9,TGTGCCAGCAGCGCAACCGGGACTAGCGGGAAAAGCACAGATACGCAGTATTTT,CASSATGTSGKSTDTQYF
-,-,TRBJ1-1,TRBV6-5,TGTGCCACCCATGGGGGGAGTGCGAACACTGAAGCTTTCTTT,CATHGGSANTEAFF
once,-,TRBJ1-2,TRBV18,TGTGCCAGCTCACCTAACAGGATTAACTATGGCTACACCTTC,CASSPNRINYGYTF
-,TRBD1,TRBJ1-4,TRBV19,TGTGCCAGTCTGGAGAGATACCGGGACAGGGGAGAAAAACTGTTTTTT,CASLERYRDRGEKLFF
once,TRBD2,TRBJ2-7,TRBV19,TGTGCCAGTAGCCTTTCTAGCGGGATTTACGAGCAGTACTTC,CASSLSSGIYEQYF
-,-,TRBJ1-2,TRBV6-2/TRBV6-3,TGTGCCAGCAGTGGGAGGTTGATCGATGGCTACACCTTC,CASSGRLIDGYTF
-,TRBD2,TRBJ2-3,TRBV5-4,TGTGCCAGCACCCTAATGGGGAGAGTAGCGGGAGATTTATCAGATACGCAGTATTTT,CASTLMGRVAGDLSDTQYF
few,TRBD2,TRBJ2-7,TRBV29-1,TGCAGCGGACTAGCGGGAGTTCGTCGCGAGCAGTACTTC,CSGLAGVRREQYF
-,TRBD2,TRBJ2-1,TRBV4-1,TGCGCCAGCAGCCAAGAGGGCCTAGCGGGAGCCTACAATGAGCAGTTCTTC,CASSQEGLAGAYNEQFF
-,TRBD2,TRBJ2-7,TRBV19,TGTGCCAGTAGGAGGGCCGGGGATAGCGGGAGCTACGAGCAGTACTTC,CASRRAGDSGSYEQYF
-,TRBD2,TRBJ2-5,TRBV5-1,TGCGCCAGCAGCCCGTGGCCGACTAGCGGGAGGGAGACCCAGTACTTC,CASSPWPTSGRETQYF
-,TRBD1,TRBJ2-5,TRBV6-2/TRBV6-3,TGTGCCAGCAGTGGAAAGGGACAGACCGAAATCCAAGAGACCCAGTACTTC,CASSGKGQTEIQETQYF
-,TRBD2,TRBJ2-2,TRBV11-1,TGTGCCAGCAGCGGCGGGAGTGGGAACACCGGGGAGCTGTTTTTT,CASSGGSGNTGELFF
-,-,TRBJ2-3,TRBV28,TGTGCCAGCAGTCCCCTCACTGTGCCAGATACGCAGTATTTT,CASSPLTVPDTQYF
-,-,TRBJ1-1,TRBV27,TGTGCCAGCAGTCCCCAGATGAACACTGAAGCTTTCTTT,CASSPQMNTEAFF
-,-,TRBJ2-7,TRBV5-5,TGTGCCAGCAGCCCGGAAAGGGGCTTCTACGAGCAGTACTTC,CASSPERGFYEQYF
-,-,TRBJ1-1,TRBV6-2/TRBV6-3,TGTGCCAGCAGTTACCGTTTTAACACTGAAGCTTTCTTT,CASSYRFNTEAFF
-,-,TRBJ1-2,TRBV28,TGTGCCAGCACCCTACCCTCCGAAAGCGGAATCTATGGCTACACCTTC,CASTLPSESGIYGYTF
-,TRBD1,TRBJ1-3,TRBV7-9,TGTGCCAGCAGCTTAAAGGGGACAGGGTATATGAGAAACACCATATATTTT,CASSLKGTGYMRNTIYF
-,-,TRBJ2-5,TRBV7-8,TGTGCCAGCAGCCGGGACATAAAAGAGACCCAGTACTTC,CASSRDIKETQYF
-,TRBD2,TRBJ2-5,TRBV7-8,TGTGCCAGCAGCCCAGGACTAGCGGGAGGGCAGGAGACCCAGTACTTC,CASSPGLAGGQETQYF
-,-,TRBJ1-6,TRBV5-1,TGCGCCAGCAGCTTAGAAGGGCCTCCGGGATCACCCCTCCACTTT,CASSLEGPPGSPLHF
-,TRBD2,TRBJ2-2,TRBV7-9,TGTGCCAGCAGCACCACCAGCGGGAGGTCGAACACCGGGGAGCTGTTTTTT,CASSTTSGRSNTGELFF
-,-,TRBJ2-7,TRBV29-1,TGCAGCGTTGACGACAGAAACTACGAGCAGTACTTC,CSVDDRNYEQYF
few,-,TRBJ1-2,TRBV19,TGTGCCAGTAGTGCTCAACAGGGAAACTATGGCTACACCTTC,CASSAQQGNYGYTF
few,-,TRBJ1-1,TRBV7-6,TGTGCCAGCAGCTTAGACGTACAGCCGGCCACTGAAGCTTTCTTT,CASSLDVQPATEAFF
few,-,TRBJ2-1,TRBV18,TGTGCCAGCTCACCCCCCTTACAGATGGCCTCCTACAATGAGCAGTTCTTC,CASSPPLQMASYNEQFF
-,TRBD2,TRBJ2-3,TRBV27,TGTGCCAGCAGTTTTGCCGGGACTAGCGGTCTCGCAGATACGCAGTATTTT,CASSFAGTSGLADTQYF
-,TRBD1,TRBJ2-7,TRBV5-1,TGCGCCAGCAGCTTGGTGGGGACAGCTCTCTACGAGCAGTACTTC,CASSLVGTALYEQYF
few,TRBD1,TRBJ2-5,TRBV4-3,TGCGCCAGCAGCCAAGACCCGACGACAGGGCGGCGAGAGACCCAGTACTTC,CASSQDPTTGRRETQYF
-,TRBD2,TRBJ2-1,TRBV6-2/TRBV6-3,TGTGCCAGCCGCCCGGGACTAGCGGACAATGAGCAGTTCTTC,CASRPGLADNEQFF
-,-,TRBJ1-1,TRBV3-1/TRBV3-2,TGTGCCAGCAGCCAAGATCGAGGACAGAAGAACACTGAAGCTTTCTTT,CASSQDRGQKNTEAFF
-,-,TRBJ2-5,TRBV19,TGTGCCAGTAGTCCCGTAGACAGGCAAGAGACCCAGTACTTC,CASSPVDRQETQYF
-,-,TRBJ2-7,TRBV5-1,TGCGCCAGCACCAAAGGAGGAAACTCCTACGAGCAGTACTTC,CASTKGGNSYEQYF
few,-,TRBJ1-1,TRBV7-2,TGTGCCAGCAGCCAGGCCGGGGTGAACACTGAAGCTTTCTTT,CASSQAGVNTEAFF
once,-,TRBJ1-3,TRBV5-6,TGTGCCAGCAGCCTAGGGGACTCTGGAAACACCATATATTTT,CASSLGDSGNTIYF
-,-,TRBJ1-2,TRBV7-2,TGTGCCAGCAGCCCCATCGGAGAATATGGCTACACCTTC,CASSPIGEYGYTF
few,TRBD1,TRBJ1-4,TRBV28,TGTGCCAGCAGTTCCGAGGGCAGGGGGCGTGGTGAAAAACTGTTTTTT,CASSSEGRGRGEKLFF
-,-,TRBJ2-1,TRBV29-1,TGCAGCTTCTCTGTCAATGAGCAGTTCTTC,CSFSVNEQFF
-,-,TRBJ2-5,TRBV30,TGTGCCTGGAGTGAACGAGGAAGGATTCTGGAGACCCAGTACTTC,CAWSERGRILETQYF
-,TRBD1,TRBJ2-1,TRBV3-1/TRBV3-2,TGTGCCAGCAGCACCGACGGGACAGGTGTGGATGAGCAGTTCTTC,CASSTDGTGVDEQFF
-,-,TRBJ1-2,TRBV5-6,TGTGCCAGCAGTTTGGGACAAGACTATGGCTACACCTTC,CASSLGQDYGYTF
-,-,TRBJ2-7,TRBV6-5,TGTGCCAGCAGGCTCAGACCGGAGGGTTCCTACGAGCAGTACTTC,CASRLRPEGSYEQYF
-,TRBD1,TRBJ2-7,TRBV5-4,TGTGCCAGCAGGTGGGCGGGACAGGGGACCTACGAGCAGTACTTC,CASRWAGQGTYEQYF
-,-,TRBJ1-3,TRBV20-1,TGCAGTGCTAGTTACAGGGCAAACACCATATATTTT,CSASYRANTIYF
-,TRBD2,TRBJ2-3,TRBV14,TGTGCCAGCAGCGCACAACTAGCGGGATTCACAGATACGCAGTATTTT,CASSAQLAGFTDTQYF
-,-,TRBJ2-3,TRBV11-3,TGTGCCAGCAGCTTAGGGCCGGGTATGGGCACAGATACGCAGTATTTT,CASSLGPGMGTDTQYF